This TCR beta chain was identified in a study of blood T cell repertoires in COVID-19 (TCRdb year 2020). About the full investigation: The collaborator samples originated in the United States, Italy and Spain and spanned the acute and convalescent phases of COVID-19. The material from the prospective study consisted of cDNA or gDNA derived from T cells, B-cell-depleted T cells, or PBMCs. The dataset comprised deeply sampled blood TCRbeta repertoires from subjects exposed to, actively infected with, or recovered from COVID-19. A freely available public database, intended as a resource for researchers studying the immune response to SARS-CoV-2, is where the repertoires were released. The samples were drawn from the first 160 participants of the ongoing ImmuneRACE study and from 950 to 1,500 subjects provided by 6 global collaborators. Nearly every sample came with metadata listing a de-identified subject ID, COVID-19 status, age in years and sex. HLA class I and class II types, where available, came from metadata supplied by the sample provider rather than from assay-based typing.

Collaborating institutions collected whole blood in K2EDTA tubes following their own protocols. Collaborator samples were shipped for TCRbeta analysis as frozen whole blood, isolated PBMCs, or DNA extracted from either sample type. The immunoSEQ Assay, a bias-controlled multiplex PCR, was used to amplify TCRbeta CDR3 regions from genomic DNA. Under the source paper's analysis protocol: Within the assay, amplification of reference gene primers was used to estimate how many nucleated cells each sample contained. Sequence reads were collapsed and filtered to measure the absolute abundance of every unique TCRbeta CDR3 rearrangement. Productive Simpson clonality was computed per sample as the square root of Simpson's diversity index over productive rearrangements. TCRdb stores this immuneACCESS table with in-frame sequences only. Part of the clones is absent; in the studies checked, under half of the shortfall reflects unresolved V genes, and no reason is known for the rest. That table supplies the V and J calls and clone size; D and trimming were determined from the DNA. This sample holds about 71,000 clones; approximately 90% were observed only once. 2.5% to 3% of the sample is in the top ten clones.

As for this clone: Its recognized antigen is unknown. No quality values exist for individual bases; no much larger clone is one base distant.

The study at large found these results: How much clinical and demographic metadata was included differed by source and by participant, and the metadata was provided uncurated.

As encoded in the germline V gene, CDR1 is MDHEN while CDR2 is SYDVKM. The V end loses 5 bases and the J end loses 9 bases, and a stretch of 13 bases separates them. The CDR3 has 12 amino acids, counting the end cysteine and phenylalanine. CDR3 DNA only is kept here, 36 bases in frame from base 1. The rearranged chain carries TRBV28 and TRBJ1-1, with the D segment identity uncertain. The sequenced material came from peripheral blood. The TCR originated in a man aged 45 to 65 with acute or convalescent COVID-19. The base sequence is TGTGCCAGCAGTCCTACGCGGACTCAAGCTTTCTTT. Its translation reads: CASSPTRTQAFF. The reference TRBV28 and TRBJ1-1 proteins fill in what lies around the CDR3, so the full variable domain reads DVKVTQSSRYLVKRTGEKVFLECVQDMDHENMFWYRQDPGLGLRLIYFSYDVKMKEKGDIPEGYSVSREKKERFSLILESASTNQTSMYLCASSPTRTQAFFGQGTRLTVV.